What follows are 22 T cell receptor beta chains derived from one specimen sequenced in a study of cytomegalovirus exposure and HLA in healthy donors. The PCR ran on 60 Vbeta and 13 Jbeta primers. TCRdb's copy holds only in-frame clones and misses some; the assay was immunoSEQ multiplex PCR. There are about 160,000 clones in the sample; 80% occur only once, and approximately 4.5% lies in the top ten. The sequenced sample was PBMCs. The receptor set was obtained from a man aged 30-40 years in good health and CMV-seronegative.

The V gene is TRBV27, the J gene TRBJ2-7, with D possibly matching TRBD1 (6 bases). The ends were cut back, 4 bases at V and 1 base at J, with 14 bases in the middle. CDR1 is MNHEY and CDR2 is SMNVEV in the germline V gene (reference sequence). The CDR3 has 15 residues. CDR3 in DNA: TGTGCCAGCAGTTCGCTGGACAGTATTTCCTACGAGCAGTACTTC. Protein: CASSSLDSISYEQYF.

The chain combines TRBV19 with TRBJ2-5, with D possibly being TRBD1 (6 bases). Germline V gene sequence: CDR1 LNHDA, CDR2 SQIVND (reference sequence). Trimming removed 3 bases from V and 2 bases from J, with 10 bases in between. This CDR3 contains 14 residues. The chain's CDR3 is CASSMWTDQETQYF. CDR3 coding DNA: TGTGCCAGTAGTATGTGGACAGATCAAGAGACCCAGTACTTC.

This clone was detected once. The V and J genes are TRBV19 and TRBJ2-7; 8 nucleotides line up with TRBD1. The junction had 9 bases not matched to a gene; V was cut back by 6 bases and J by 5 bases. CDR3 length equals 14 residues. The germline CDR1 and CDR2 sequences are LNHDA and SQIVND (reference sequence). CDR3 sequence: CASSLLGQGDEQYF. The CDR3 DNA reads TGTGCCAGTAGCCTACTCGGACAGGGTGACGAGCAGTACTTC.

This clone was picked up one time. In DNA, the CDR3 is TGTGCCAGCACCTGGGCTTATTCACCTTCCTACGAGCAGTACTTC. Translating gives CASTWAYSPSYEQYF. The rearrangement uses TRBV28 and TRBJ2-7; D gene ambiguous. This CDR3 is 15 amino acids long. Trimming removed 7 bases from V and 1 base from J, with 17 bases in between. Germline assignment: CDR1 MDHEN and CDR2 SYDVKM.

The rearrangement links TRBV19 to TRBJ2-2; 7 bases line up with TRBD1. In germline, CDR1 is LNHDA, CDR2 SQIVND (reference sequence). J was trimmed by 2 bases and V by 3 bases; bases with no gene match: 12. This CDR3 spans 18 amino acids. This chain's CDR3 is CASSIPGPGQPNTGELFF. CDR3 nucleotide sequence: TGTGCCAGTAGTATCCCAGGTCCGGGACAGCCAAACACCGGGGAGCTGTTTTTT.

The chain couples TRBV30 to TRBJ2-1; no definite D call. This CDR3 has 13 residues. Trimming pared 1 base from V and 10 bases from J, leaving 14 bases between. Looked up from germline, CDR1 is GTSNPN and CDR2 is SVGIG (reference sequence). The CDR3 DNA follows: TGTGCCTGGAGTGGAGACCCCCGGCGGGAGCAGTTCTTC. Encoded protein: CAWSGDPRREQFF.

The V and J genes are TRBV28 and TRBJ2-7; the match to TRBD2 covers 9 bases. After removal of 5 bases from V and 4 bases from J, the junction contained 6 bases not matched to a gene. The germline V gene encodes CDR1 MDHEN and CDR2 SYDVKM. CDR3 length equals 14 residues. This CDR3 is CASSAAGGGYEQYF. CDR3 coding DNA: TGTGCCAGCAGTGCAGCGGGAGGTGGATACGAGCAGTACTTC.

V usage is TRBV10-3 and J usage is TRBJ2-1, with TRBD2 matching 15 bases. CDR3 length: 16 residues. Germline CDR1 is ENHRY and CDR2 is SYGVKD. Trimming took 6 bases from V and 6 from J; bases not matched to a gene: 6. The CDR3 sequence: CAIRRTSGRAINEQFF. The DNA for the CDR3 is TGTGCCATCAGAAGGACTAGCGGGAGGGCCATCAATGAGCAGTTCTTC.

The chain uses TRBV20-1 and TRBJ1-1; D perhaps matches TRBD1 (5 bases). Trimming took off 3 bases at V and 10 bases at J, with 9 bases between the two ends. Germline values: CDR1 DFQATT, CDR2 SNEGSKA (reference sequence). CDR3 size: 10 residues. The CDR3, as DNA: TGCAGTGCTAGTCCCAGGGTAGCTTTCTTT. Its translation is CSASPRVAFF.

V gene TRBV5-6 combines with J gene TRBJ2-1; no definite D call. Trimming took off 3 bases at V and 6 bases at J, with 7 bases between the two ends. The CDR3 covers 12 residues. Germline loops: CDR1 SGHDT, CDR2 YYEEEE. CDR3 sequence: CASSSISNEQFF. The CDR3 DNA reads as TGTGCCAGCAGCTCTATCTCCAATGAGCAGTTCTTC.

The V call is TRBV7-8, the J call TRBJ1-1; TRBD1 matches at 8 bases. Germline V gene data show CDR1 as SGHVS and CDR2 as FQNEAQ. The CDR3 runs to 17 residues. The trim removed 2 bases at V and 1 base at J, leaving 9 bases unmatched. CDR3 amino acids: CASSLKQGARRNTEAFF. The CDR3 DNA reads TGTGCCAGCAGCTTAAAGCAGGGGGCTCGGAGGAACACTGAAGCTTTCTTT.

The rearrangement joins TRBV19 to TRBJ2-1; 8 bases match TRBD2. CDR1 is LNHDA, CDR2 SQIVND, per germline (reference sequence). Trimming removed 6 bases from V and 0 bases from J; junction bases left unmatched: 16. The CDR3 is 19 residues long. The CDR3 protein is CASRLHSGTFDYSYNEQFF. CDR3 DNA: TGTGCCAGTAGACTACATAGCGGGACGTTCGATTACTCCTACAATGAGCAGTTCTTC.

The CDR3 DNA reads TGTGCCAGCAGTTCCCTGGACAGGGGCGAGCAGTACTTC. Its translation: CASSSLDRGEQYF. The chain couples TRBV27 to TRBJ2-7; TRBD1 matches at 9 bases. CDR3 length: 13 residues. Germline values: CDR1 MNHEY, CDR2 SMNVEV (reference sequence). Trimming took 4 bases from V and 6 from J; bases not matched to a gene: 4.

The V call is TRBV19, the J call TRBJ1-3; D is ambiguous. Germline V gene lookup returns CDR1 LNHDA and CDR2 SQIVND (reference sequence). CDR3 length: 14 amino acids. Trimming took 5 bases from V and 1 from J, leaving 9 bases between them. CDR3 nucleotide sequence: TGTGCCAGTAGTCGGAGGCCTTCTGGAAACACCATATATTTT. This gives the protein CASSRRPSGNTIYF.

The rearrangement links TRBV5-4 to TRBJ1-1; TRBD1 aligns across 9 bases. From germline, CDR1 is SGHNT and CDR2 YYREEE (reference sequence). This CDR3 has 15 residues. Unmatched junction bases numbered 6, after V lost 4 bases and J lost 2 bases. In nucleotides, the CDR3 is TGTGCCAGCAGCACCTGGGACAGGGTAAACACTGAAGCTTTCTTT. It is translated as CASSTWDRVNTEAFF.

The gene calls are TRBV29-1 and TRBJ2-2; 7 bases agree with TRBD2. CDR3 length: 14 residues. The V gene end was trimmed by 6 bases and the J gene end by 6 bases; junction bases not matched to a gene: 10. Germline V gives CDR1 SQVTM, CDR2 ANQGSEA. CDR3 in amino acids: CSVASRLAPGELFF. For the CDR3, the DNA is TGCAGCGTCGCGTCCCGACTAGCTCCCGGGGAGCTGTTTTTT.

V usage is TRBV19 and J usage is TRBJ1-2, with D tentatively TRBD1 (6 bases). The CDR3 is made up of 15 amino acids. Looked up from germline, CDR1 is LNHDA and CDR2 is SQIVND (reference sequence). The V end lost 3 bases, the J end lost 4 bases, and 15 bases lay between the germline ends. The DNA of the CDR3 is TGTGCCAGTAGTATCCAGGGGTCGGCCCTCTATGGCTACACCTTC. The encoded protein is CASSIQGSALYGYTF.

The chain couples TRBV9 to TRBJ2-1; D is possibly TRBD2 (5 bases). V lost 4 bases, J lost 1 base, and 12 bases lay in between. The CDR3 contains 15 residues. Germline V gives CDR1 SGDLS, CDR2 YYNGEE. CDR3 DNA: TGTGCCAGCAGCCCTGAGGGTGGTTCCTACAATGAGCAGTTCTTC. Protein: CASSPEGGSYNEQFF. Full variable domain (rest looked up from reference TRBV9 and TRBJ2-1): DSGVTQTPKHLITATGQRVTLRCSPRSGDLSVYWYQQSLDQGLQFLIQYYNGEERAKGNILERFSAQQFPDLHSELNLSSLELGDSALYFCASSPEGGSYNEQFFGPGTRLTVL.

This clone has a handful of counts. V is TRBV6-5 and J is TRBJ1-2, with 7 positions matching TRBD1. The CDR3 length is 12 residues. With V trimmed by 8 bases and J by 6 bases, 6 bases remained unmatched. Germline assignment: CDR1 MNHEY and CDR2 SVGAGI. The CDR3 sequence is CASASQGHGYTF. For the CDR3, the DNA is TGTGCCAGCGCTTCACAGGGGCATGGCTACACCTTC.

Of note for this clone: At one boundary the junction diverges from the germline segment, which might be a read error. The J gene is TRBJ1-1, the V gene TRBV4-3; 7 nucleotides align to TRBD1. Germline loops: CDR1 LGHNA, CDR2 YSLEER. The CDR3 has 14 amino acids. The DNA for the CDR3 is TGCGCCAGCAGCCAGGCCTACTACAGGGGCGAGGCGGGATTT. Translated, it gives CASSQAYYRGEAGF.

V and J are TRBV25-1 and TRBJ2-1; D is undetermined. V lost 1 base and J 4 bases, leaving 11 bases between the germline ends. This CDR3 is 15 amino acids long. Per germline, CDR1 MGHDK and CDR2 SYGVNS. The CDR3 DNA reads TGTGCCAGCAGTGAATCTATGCTAAGTTACAATGAGCAGTTCTTC. Amino acid sequence: CASSESMLSYNEQFF.

This clone showed up just once. The V gene is TRBV5-6, the J gene TRBJ1-5; D uncertain. Trimming took 2 bases from V and 2 from J, leaving 8 bases between them. This CDR3 contains 14 residues. Germline V gene sequence: CDR1 SGHDT, CDR2 YYEEEE. Here the CDR3 reads CASSFGVGNQPQHF. DNA of the CDR3: TGTGCCAGCAGCTTCGGGGTAGGCAATCAGCCCCAGCATTTT.